The 13 T cell receptor beta chains below were found in one sample sequenced in a study of control samples from healthy donors and cancer patients. TCRdb keeps only in-frame clones here, not all; method: immunoSEQ multiplex PCR. The sample contains approximately 110,000 clones, approximately 90% of which appear only once. The sample comprised blood. The source is a young woman in good health.

This rearrangement joins TRBV4-3 to TRBJ1-2; 7 nucleotides align to TRBD1. Losses at the gene ends were 3 bases for V and 6 bases for J; bases not matched to a gene: 4. CDR3 length: 13 residues. Germline-derived CDR1 and CDR2 are LGHNA and YSLEER. CDR3 DNA: TGCGCCAGCAGCCAGAGAACAGGGGATGGCTACACCTTC. Translated, it gives CASSQRTGDGYTF.

The J gene is TRBJ2-3, the V gene TRBV24-1; 9 nucleotides agree with TRBD2. The CDR3 runs 18 residues. V lost 4 bases, J lost 2 bases, and 12 bases stayed unmatched. Germline V gene sequence: CDR1 KGHDR, CDR2 SFDVKD. DNA for the CDR3: TGTGCCACCAGTGACTCCATCTTAGCGGGAGACCTCACAGATACGCAGTATTTT. Translation: CATSDSILAGDLTDTQYF.

V gene TRBV4-2 combines with J gene TRBJ1-3; 11 bases fit TRBD1. The V and J ends lost 1 base and 1 base, in that order; junction bases with no gene match: 3. CDR3 length equals 17 residues. Germline V gene sequence: CDR1 LGHNA, CDR2 YNFKEQ. The CDR3 reads CASSQGTGGGSGNTIYF. The CDR3 nucleotides read TGTGCCAGCAGCCAAGGGACAGGGGGCGGTTCTGGAAACACCATATATTTT.

The V gene is TRBV7-8, the J gene TRBJ2-3; D gene unclear. Germline V lookup: CDR1 SGHVS, CDR2 FQNEAQ. The CDR3 runs to 16 residues. With 10 bases removed from V and 1 base from J, the gap between germline ends came to 21 bases. This CDR3 is CAIGLGNTDGTDTQYF. The CDR3 region has the DNA TGTGCCATCGGTCTTGGGAATACAGACGGCACAGATACGCAGTATTTT.

The chain couples TRBV7-8 to TRBJ1-4; tentative D call: TRBD1 (6 bases). CDR3 length: 17 amino acids. CDR1 and CDR2 (germline): SGHVS, FQNEAQ. The V gene lost 0 bases and the J gene lost 8 bases, with 19 bases spanning the gap. The CDR3 spells CASSLAGTGQWEEKLFF. Here the CDR3 DNA reads TGTGCCAGCAGCTTAGCGGGTACAGGGCAATGGGAAGAAAAACTGTTTTTT.

The V call is TRBV7-2, the J call TRBJ1-2; 9 bases are a match to TRBD1. The CDR3 contains 15 residues. The V gene's germline CDR1 is SGHTA and CDR2 FQGNSA. The J segment lost 9 bases and the V segment lost 1 base, leaving 9 bases of the junction unmatched. The CDR3 DNA reads TGTGCCAGCAGCTTAGGATCCACAGGGGGCACTAGCTACACCTTC. Translating it yields CASSLGSTGGTSYTF.

The chain couples TRBV6-5 to TRBJ1-4; weak D call: TRBD1 (6 bases). V gave up 8 bases and J gave up 1 base, with 8 bases separating them. CDR1 is MNHEY, CDR2 SVGAGI, per germline. The length of the CDR3 is 13 residues. CDR3 region: CASLTGTNEKLFF. The CDR3 nucleotides read TGTGCCAGCTTGACAGGAACTAATGAAAAACTGTTTTTT.

This clone has a single count. The rearrangement joins TRBV28 to TRBJ2-7, with TRBD1 matching over 8 bases. The length of the CDR3 is 14 residues. Losses at the gene ends were 2 bases for V and 5 bases for J; bases not matched to a gene: 5. Germline values: CDR1 MDHEN, CDR2 SYDVKM. This chain's CDR3 is CASSLTRGQDEQYF. The CDR3 coding sequence is TGTGCCAGCAGTTTAACCAGGGGGCAAGACGAGCAGTACTTC.

This chain joins TRBV19 and TRBJ2-5; 14 nucleotides agree with TRBD2. The CDR3 spans 18 residues. Germline values: CDR1 LNHDA, CDR2 SQIVND (reference sequence). Trimming took 3 bases from V and 4 from J; bases not matched to a gene: 10. CDR3 amino acids: CASSMRLAGGPVGETQYF. CDR3 nucleotide sequence: TGTGCCAGTAGTATGAGACTAGCGGGGGGGCCGGTCGGAGAGACCCAGTACTTC.

This chain joins TRBV15 and TRBJ1-2; no definite D call. CDR1 is LNHNV and CDR2 is YYDKDF in the germline V gene (reference sequence). CDR3 length: 13 amino acids. The germline V and J ends were trimmed by 1 base and 4 bases, with 7 bases remaining between them. CDR3 nucleotide sequence: TGTGCCACCAGCAGAGCCGGCTTCTATGGCTACACCTTC. Encoded protein: CATSRAGFYGYTF.

This chain links TRBV6-5 with TRBJ1-5; 8 bases line up with TRBD1. This CDR3 spans 15 amino acids. In germline, CDR1 is MNHEY, CDR2 SVGAGI. V dropped 7 bases and J dropped 7; count of bases not matched to a gene: 12. The CDR3: CASKADRGRWQPQHF. The CDR3 nucleotides are TGTGCCAGCAAGGCAGACAGGGGTCGTTGGCAGCCCCAGCATTTT.

The chain carries TRBV12-3 or TRBV12-4 and TRBJ1-2; D uncertain. V dropped 3 bases and J dropped 8 bases, with 7 bases sitting between them. CDR3 length: 11 amino acids. CDR3 protein: CASSFGEGYTF. DNA of the CDR3: TGTGCCAGCAGTTTCGGGGAAGGCTACACCTTC.

This clone was observed once. The V call is TRBV4-2, the J call TRBJ1-2; no definite D call. CDR3 length: 15 amino acids. V was pared by 7 bases and J by 2 bases, with 17 bases between. Looked up from germline, CDR1 is LGHNA and CDR2 is YNFKEQ. CDR3 coding DNA: TGTGCCAGCACCCCTGAGGGAGGCCGAAACTATGGCTACACCTTC. It encodes CASTPEGGRNYGYTF.